The 10 T cell receptor beta chains below come from one sample, sequenced in a study of blood T cell repertoires in COVID-19. TCRdb's table, derived via immunoSEQ multiplex PCR, lists solely in-frame clones and lacks some. The sample carries a few hundred thousand clones, around nine tenths recorded once. Sequencing was performed on peripheral blood. Source of these receptors: a man in his sixties with acute or convalescent COVID-19.

The chain couples TRBV30 to TRBJ1-5, with D possibly matching TRBD1 (5 bases). The CDR3 sequence is 16 residues long. Germline CDR1 GTSNPN, CDR2 SVGIG (reference sequence). The ends were cut back, 4 bases at V and 7 bases at J, with 23 bases in the middle. The CDR3 DNA reads as TGTGCCTGGAACAGGTCTCTCAACCGGGTTGTCCAGCCCCAGCATTTT. The encoded protein is CAWNRSLNRVVQPQHF.

The chain couples TRBV6-2 or TRBV6-3 to TRBJ1-3, with D unclear. The CDR3 consists of 13 residues. The V gene's germline CDR1 is MNHEY and CDR2 SVGEGT. Between the trimmed V and J ends, which lost 6 bases and 0 bases, there was a span of 6 bases. The CDR3 here is CASSIASGNTIYF. CDR3 nucleotide sequence: TGTGCCAGCAGCATAGCCTCTGGAAACACCATATATTTT.

The CDR3 loop reads CASSLRLAASTDTQYF. The CDR3 coding sequence is TGTGCCAGCAGCTTAAGGCTAGCCGCTAGCACAGATACGCAGTATTTT. The rearrangement joins TRBV11-1 to TRBJ2-3, with D tentatively TRBD2 (5 bases). Germline V gene sequence: CDR1 SGHAT, CDR2 FQDESV (reference sequence). With 2 bases removed from V and 0 bases from J, the gap between germline ends came to 12 bases. The CDR3 runs 16 residues.

This chain connects TRBV3-1 (or the pseudogene TRBV3-2) to TRBJ1-6, with 8 positions matching TRBD1. In germline, CDR1 is LGHDT, CDR2 YNNKEL (reference sequence). The length of the CDR3 is 15 residues. V shed 3 bases and J 7 bases; nucleotides not matched to a gene: 5. The CDR3: CASSHGQGSNSPLHF. The CDR3 coding sequence is TGTGCCAGCAGCCACGGACAGGGCAGCAATTCACCCCTCCACTTT.

In this sample, this clone turned up a few times. The J gene is TRBJ2-3, the V gene TRBV7-9; a weak D match, TRBD2 (6 bases). Germline V lookup: CDR1 SEHNR, CDR2 FQNEAQ (reference sequence). V shed 4 bases and J shed 7 bases, with 15 bases lying between them. This CDR3 has 14 amino acids. As DNA, the CDR3 is TGTGCCAGCAGCTCCGGGACTCCGCCTAATACGCAGTATTTT. As protein: CASSSGTPPNTQYF.

Regarding this clone: The junction does not match germline at one end; this may be a read error. The chain is built from TRBV2 and TRBJ2-2; 13 bases fit TRBD2. The V gene's germline CDR1 is SNHLY and CDR2 FYNNEI. The CDR3 is 16 residues long. In DNA form, the CDR3 reads TGTGCCAGCAGTGAGGGACTAGCGGGGAACGCCGGGGAGCTGTTTTTT. It codes for CASSEGLAGNAGELFF.

The chain has TRBV5-1 and TRBJ2-7; no firm D call. This CDR3 has 13 amino acids. The germline V and J ends were trimmed by 1 base and 1 base, with 6 bases remaining between them. Per the germline V gene, CDR1 is SGHRS and CDR2 is YFSETQ. The CDR3 coding sequence is TGCGCCAGCAGCTTGTACACGTCCTACGAGCAGTACTTC. Residues: CASSLYTSYEQYF.

The chain links TRBV21-1 to TRBJ2-5; the table's D call TRBD2 went unverified against the DNA. TRBV21-1 is tagged as a pseudogene. The CDR3 is made up of 15 amino acids. The CDR3 DNA reads TGTGCCAGCGGAGGGGTTGTAGCGGGGGGAAAGACCCAGTACTTC. Translating it yields CASGGVVAGGKTQYF.

The V gene is TRBV6-5, the J gene TRBJ1-6, with 7 bases that match TRBD1. The CDR3 contains 12 residues. The germline V gene has CDR1 MNHEY and CDR2 SVGAGI. V lost 8 bases, J lost 10 bases, and 5 bases stayed unmatched. The CDR3 coding sequence is TGTGCCAGCCTTCAGGGACAGTCACCCCTCCACTTT. Amino acid sequence: CASLQGQSPLHF.

The rearrangement links TRBV4-2 to TRBJ2-1; TRBD2 matches at 12 bases. CDR1 is LGHNA, CDR2 YNFKEQ, per germline. J lost 1 base, V lost 1 base, and 5 bases had no gene match. CDR3 length: 18 residues. CDR3 bases: TGTGCCAGCAGCCAAGTGGCTAGCGGGGGGGCGTCCTACAATGAGCAGTTCTTC. It is translated as CASSQVASGGASYNEQFF.